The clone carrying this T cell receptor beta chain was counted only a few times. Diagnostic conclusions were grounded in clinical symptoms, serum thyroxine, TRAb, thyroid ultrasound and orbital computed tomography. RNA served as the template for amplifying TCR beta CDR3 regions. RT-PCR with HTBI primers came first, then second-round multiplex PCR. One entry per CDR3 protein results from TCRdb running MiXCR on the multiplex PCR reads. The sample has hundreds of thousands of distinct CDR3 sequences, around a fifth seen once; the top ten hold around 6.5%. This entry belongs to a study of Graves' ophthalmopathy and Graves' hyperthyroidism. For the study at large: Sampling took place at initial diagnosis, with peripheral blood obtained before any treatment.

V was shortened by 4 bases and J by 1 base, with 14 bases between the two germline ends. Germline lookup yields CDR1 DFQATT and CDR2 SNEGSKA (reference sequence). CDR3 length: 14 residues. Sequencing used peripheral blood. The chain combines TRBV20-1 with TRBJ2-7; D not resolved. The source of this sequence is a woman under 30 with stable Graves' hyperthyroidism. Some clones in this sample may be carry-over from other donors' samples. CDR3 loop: CSAKITRLSYEQYF. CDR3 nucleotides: TGCAGTGCTAAAATTACCCGCTTATCCTACGAGCAGTACTTC.